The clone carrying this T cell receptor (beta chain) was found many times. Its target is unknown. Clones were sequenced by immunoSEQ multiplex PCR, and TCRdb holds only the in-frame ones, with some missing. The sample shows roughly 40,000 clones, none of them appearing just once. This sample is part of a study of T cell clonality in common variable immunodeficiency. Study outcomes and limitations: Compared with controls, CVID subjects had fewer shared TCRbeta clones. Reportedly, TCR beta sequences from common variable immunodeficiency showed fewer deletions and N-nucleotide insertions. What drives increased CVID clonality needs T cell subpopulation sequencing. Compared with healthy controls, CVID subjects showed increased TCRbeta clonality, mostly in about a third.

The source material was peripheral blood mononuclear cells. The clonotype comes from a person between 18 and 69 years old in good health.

The part of the CDR3 DNA that was read is TGCAGTGCTGGCACAGGGCGTACCTACAATGAG. Translation: CSAGTGRTYNE. The full CDR3 reads CSAGTGRTYNEQFF. The chain employs TRBV20-1 and TRBJ2-1; D may be TRBD1 (6 bases). Read coverage stops 3 residues before the CDR3 terminus; the germline J gene supplies the remainder. The germline V and J ends were trimmed by 5 bases and 2 bases, with 13 bases remaining between them. Germline assignment: CDR1 DFQATT and CDR2 SNEGSKA (reference sequence). The CDR3 spans 14 residues.